This paragraph covers one T cell receptor (beta chain) sequence. Its antigen is not yet known. Nothing much larger sits one base from this clone, and base qualities are not available. Each collaborating institution followed its own protocols to collect whole blood in K2EDTA tubes. For TCRbeta analysis, collaborators shipped samples in one of three forms: frozen whole blood, isolated PBMCs, or DNA extracted from either of those sample types. CDR3 length: 11 amino acids, cysteine to phenylalanine. The kept DNA is CDR3 alone, 33 bases in frame from the first base. CDR1 and CDR2 were assigned from the germline V gene (reference sequence) as DFQATT and SNEGSKA. V is pared back by 4 bases and J by 5 bases, with 7 bases lying between the germline termini. TCRbeta CDR3 regions were amplified from genomic DNA by means of the immunoSEQ Assay, a bias-controlled multiplex PCR. In the paper's pipeline: The number of nucleated cells in each sample was estimated by amplification of reference gene primers within the assay. Sequence reads were collapsed and filtered to measure the absolute abundance of every unique TCRbeta CDR3 rearrangement. For each sample, productive Simpson clonality was calculated as the square root of Simpson's diversity index over productive rearrangements. What TCRdb holds here is the immuneACCESS table cut down to in-frame rearrangements. Part of the clones is not present; checked against another copy, under half of the missing clones reflect an unresolved V gene, and the others are unexplained. V and J calls and clone size are those listed in that table; D and trimming were worked out from the DNA. Within this sample are around 140,000 clones, with approximately 87% of them counted one time only. The ten largest clones represent 44% of the sample.

This sample stems from a study of blood T cell repertoires in COVID-19 (TCRdb year 2020). Study-wide context: Samples from collaborators originated in the United States, Italy and Spain and spanned both the acute and convalescent phases of COVID-19. The prospective study material was composed of cDNA or gDNA derived from T cells, B-cell-depleted T cells, or PBMCs. Deeply sampled blood TCRbeta repertoires from subjects exposed to, actively infected with, or recovered from COVID-19 were included in the dataset. The repertoires were released in a freely available public database meant as a resource for research on the immune response to SARS-CoV-2. The samples were drawn from two sources: the first 160 participants of the ongoing ImmuneRACE study, and 1,000 to 1,500 subjects contributed by 6 global collaborators. A de-identified subject ID, COVID-19 status, age in years and sex were almost always included in the sample metadata. Where available, HLA class I and class II types were taken from metadata supplied by the sample provider and were not determined by assay-based typing.

Findings and caveats that apply to the study as a whole: Clinical and demographic metadata were provided uncurated, with the amount varying by source and participant.

Sequences were obtained from peripheral blood. The rearrangement joined TRBV20-1 to TRBJ2-3; the D gene lacks a confident call. The receptor was derived from a human donor in a cohort sampled during active COVID-19. The DNA is TGCAGTGCTACCCCGGTAGATACGCAGTATTTT. Translated, it gives CSATPVDTQYF.